Below, 2 T cell receptor beta chains from the same sample are listed, as sequenced in a study of T cells in Graves' hyperthyroidism and ophthalmopathy. Amplified TCR beta CDR3 regions derived from RNA transcripts. When the TCR CDR3 underwent first-round RT-PCR, the HTBI primer set was used. TCRdb ran MiXCR on the multiplex PCR reads and lists one entry per CDR3 protein. The sample has about 130,000 distinct CDR3 sequences, approximately 20% seen once. Specimen: blood. These receptors originate from a woman between 50 and 59 years old with Graves' hyperthyroidism that later progressed to Graves' ophthalmopathy.

In its sample, this clonotype was seen many times. The chain has TRBV7-8 and TRBJ2-7; 8 bases fit TRBD2. The germline CDR1 and CDR2 sequences are SGHVS and FQNEAQ. CDR3 size: 15 residues. V lost 7 bases and J lost 3; bases outside the gene matches: 11. CDR3 in DNA: TGTGCCAGCACCGAGGGGAGCGGGAGAATCTACGAGCAGTACTTC. Residues: CASTEGSGRIYEQYF.

This clonotype came up many times. The chain recombines TRBV3-1 with TRBJ1-4; D is unresolved. The ends were cut back, 6 bases at V and 5 bases at J, with 10 bases in the middle. The V gene's germline CDR1 is LGHDT and CDR2 YNNKEL (reference sequence). There are 13 residues in the CDR3. CDR3 nucleotides: TGTGCCAGCAGTCTCGTCGAAAATGAAAAACTGTTTTTT. Protein: CASSLVENEKLFF.